This T cell receptor beta chain appears in the sequencing data of a study of blood T cell repertoires in COVID-19. Study background: Sites in the United States, Italy and Spain provided acute and convalescent COVID-19 samples.

TCRdb keeps only in-frame clones here, not all; method: immunoSEQ multiplex PCR. The repertoire holds a few hundred thousand clones, with roughly 84% as singletons. Participants' own reports of clinical history determined their cohort assignment. The CDR3 extends over 15 amino acids. V was trimmed by 8 bases and J by 9 bases, leaving 20 bases between them. CDR1 is MDHEN and CDR2 is SYDVKM in the germline V gene. The chain carries TRBV28 and TRBJ1-6; D possibly corresponds to TRBD1 (5 bases). Sequenced sample: PBMCs or T cells enriched from blood (not recorded which). This sequence was found in a woman aged 40 to 49 who had recovered from COVID-19. The CDR3 DNA reads TGTGCCAGCTGTTCGGCACAGGCTTGGGGTTCACCCCTCCACTTT. This translates into CASCSAQAWGSPLHF.